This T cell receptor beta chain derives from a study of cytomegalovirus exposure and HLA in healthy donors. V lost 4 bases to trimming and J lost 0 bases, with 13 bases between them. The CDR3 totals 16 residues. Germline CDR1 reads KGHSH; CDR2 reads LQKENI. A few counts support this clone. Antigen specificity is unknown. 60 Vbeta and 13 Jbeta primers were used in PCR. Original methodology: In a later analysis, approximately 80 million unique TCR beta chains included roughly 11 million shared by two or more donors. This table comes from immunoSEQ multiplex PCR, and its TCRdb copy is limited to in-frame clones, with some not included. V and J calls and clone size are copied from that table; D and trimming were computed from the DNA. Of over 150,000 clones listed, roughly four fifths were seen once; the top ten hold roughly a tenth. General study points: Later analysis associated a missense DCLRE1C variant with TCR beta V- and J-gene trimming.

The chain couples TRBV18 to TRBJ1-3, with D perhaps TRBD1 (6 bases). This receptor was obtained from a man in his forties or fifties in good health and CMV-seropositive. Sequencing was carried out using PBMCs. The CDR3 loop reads CASSLDRQSSGNTIYF. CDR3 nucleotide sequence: TGTGCCAGCTCACTCGACAGGCAGAGCTCTGGAAACACCATATATTTT.